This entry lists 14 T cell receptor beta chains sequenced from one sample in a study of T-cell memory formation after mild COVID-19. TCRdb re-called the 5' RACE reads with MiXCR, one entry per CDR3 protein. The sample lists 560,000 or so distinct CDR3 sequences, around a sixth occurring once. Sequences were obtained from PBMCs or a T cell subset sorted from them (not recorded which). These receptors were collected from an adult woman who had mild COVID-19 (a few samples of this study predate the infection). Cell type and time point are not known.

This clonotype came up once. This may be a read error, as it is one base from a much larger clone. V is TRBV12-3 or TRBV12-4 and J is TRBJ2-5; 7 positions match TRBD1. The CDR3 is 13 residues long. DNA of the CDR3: TGTGCCAGCAGCCGGGACAGAGGAGAGACCCAGTGCTTC. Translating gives CASSRDRGETQCF.

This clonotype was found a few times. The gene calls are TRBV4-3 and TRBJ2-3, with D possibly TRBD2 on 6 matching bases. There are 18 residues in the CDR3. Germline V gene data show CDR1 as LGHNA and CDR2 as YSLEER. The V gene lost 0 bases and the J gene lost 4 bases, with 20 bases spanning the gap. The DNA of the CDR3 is TGCGCCAGCAGCCAAGATCCGGGAGATTACATTTCGGCAGATACGCAGTATTTT. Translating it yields CASSQDPGDYISADTQYF.

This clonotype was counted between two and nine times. CDR3 DNA: TGTGCCAGCAGAGCGGGGGGGCCGGATACGCAGTATTTT. It specifies CASRAGGPDTQYF. V usage is TRBV5-4 and J usage is TRBJ2-3, with TRBD2 identical over 10 bases. The CDR3 is made up of 13 amino acids. The ends lost 5 bases at V and 6 bases at J; junction bases unmatched: 3. The germline gives CDR1 SGHNT, CDR2 YYREEE (reference sequence).

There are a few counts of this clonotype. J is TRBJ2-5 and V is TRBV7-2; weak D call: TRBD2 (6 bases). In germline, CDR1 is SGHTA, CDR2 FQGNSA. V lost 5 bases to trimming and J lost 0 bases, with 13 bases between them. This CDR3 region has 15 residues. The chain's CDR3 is CASSPSRGNQETQYF. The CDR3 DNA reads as TGTGCCAGCAGCCCCAGCCGGGGGAACCAAGAGACCCAGTACTTC.

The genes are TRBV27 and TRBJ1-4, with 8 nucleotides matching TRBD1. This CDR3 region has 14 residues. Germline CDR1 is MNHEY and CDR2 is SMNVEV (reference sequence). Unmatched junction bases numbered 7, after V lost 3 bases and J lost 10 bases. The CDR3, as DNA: TGTGCCAGCAGTTTTAGGGTCGGACAGGGAAAACTGTTTTTT. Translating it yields CASSFRVGQGKLFF.

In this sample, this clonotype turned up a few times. CDR3 sequence reads: CASSLAPGGSFF. CDR3 coding DNA: TGTGCCAGCAGCTTAGCCCCAGGGGGCTCGTTCTTC. The V and J genes are TRBV7-8 and TRBJ2-1; 8 nucleotides match TRBD1. This CDR3 has 12 residues. Trimming took 0 bases from V and 15 from J; bases not matched to a gene: 4. CDR1 and CDR2 from the germline V gene are SGHVS and FQNEAQ.

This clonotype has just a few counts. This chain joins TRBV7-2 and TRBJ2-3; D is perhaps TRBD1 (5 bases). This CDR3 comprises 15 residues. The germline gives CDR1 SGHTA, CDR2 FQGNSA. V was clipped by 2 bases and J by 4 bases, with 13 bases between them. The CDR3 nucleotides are TGTGCCAGCAGCTTATACCGTCTAGGGGCAGATACGCAGTATTTT. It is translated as CASSLYRLGADTQYF.

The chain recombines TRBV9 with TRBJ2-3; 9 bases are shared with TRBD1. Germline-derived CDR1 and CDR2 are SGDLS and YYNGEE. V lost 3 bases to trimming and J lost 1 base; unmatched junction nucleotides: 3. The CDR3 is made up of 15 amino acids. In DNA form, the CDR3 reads TGTGCCAGCAGCGCCACAGGGGGCCGCACAGATACGCAGTATTTT. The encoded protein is CASSATGGRTDTQYF. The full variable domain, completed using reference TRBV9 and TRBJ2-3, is DSGVTQTPKHLITATGQRVTLRCSPRSGDLSVYWYQQSLDQGLQFLIQYYNGEERAKGNILERFSAQQFPDLHSELNLSSLELGDSALYFCASSATGGRTDTQYFGPGTRLTVL.

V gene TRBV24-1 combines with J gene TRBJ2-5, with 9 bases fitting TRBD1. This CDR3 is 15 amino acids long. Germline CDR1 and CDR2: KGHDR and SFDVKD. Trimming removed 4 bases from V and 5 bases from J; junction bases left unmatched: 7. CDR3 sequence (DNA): TGTGCCACCAGTGACCTGACAGGGGGTAGGGAGACCCAGTACTTC. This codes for CATSDLTGGRETQYF.

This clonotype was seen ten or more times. CDR3 DNA: TGCAGTGCTAGAGACGGGGGTCTTTGGGAGACCCAGTACTTC. Translation: CSARDGGLWETQYF. The chain couples TRBV20-1 to TRBJ2-5; tentatively, D is TRBD2 (6 bases). The V end was cut by 0 bases, the J end by 5 bases, with 13 bases between. The CDR3 length is 14 residues. Germline assignment: CDR1 DFQATT and CDR2 SNEGSKA (reference sequence).

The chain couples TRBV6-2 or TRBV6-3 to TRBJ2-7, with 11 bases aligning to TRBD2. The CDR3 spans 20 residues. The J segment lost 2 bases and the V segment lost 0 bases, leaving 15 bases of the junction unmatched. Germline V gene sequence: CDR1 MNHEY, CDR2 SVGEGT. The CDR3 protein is CASSYSTSGSPFTHPYEQYF. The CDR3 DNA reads TGTGCCAGCAGTTACTCTACTAGCGGGAGCCCATTCACCCATCCCTACGAGCAGTACTTC.

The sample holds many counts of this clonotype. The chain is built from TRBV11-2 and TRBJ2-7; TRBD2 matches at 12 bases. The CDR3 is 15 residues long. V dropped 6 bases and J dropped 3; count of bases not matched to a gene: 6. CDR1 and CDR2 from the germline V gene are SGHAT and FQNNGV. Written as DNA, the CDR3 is TGTGCCAGCAGTGATACTAGCGGGGGGCGCTACGAGCAGTACTTC. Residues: CASSDTSGGRYEQYF.

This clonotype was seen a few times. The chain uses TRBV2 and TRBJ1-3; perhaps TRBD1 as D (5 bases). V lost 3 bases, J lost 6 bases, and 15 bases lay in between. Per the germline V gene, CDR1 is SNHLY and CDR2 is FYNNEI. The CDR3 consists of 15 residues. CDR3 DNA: TGTGCCAGCAGTGACGGACAAAGAGCCCTAAACACCATATATTTT. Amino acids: CASSDGQRALNTIYF.

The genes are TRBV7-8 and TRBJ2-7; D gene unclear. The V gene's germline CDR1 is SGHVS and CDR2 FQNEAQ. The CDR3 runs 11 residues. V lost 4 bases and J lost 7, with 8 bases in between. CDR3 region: CASSSLTEQYF. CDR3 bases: TGTGCCAGCAGCTCACTGACGGAGCAGTACTTC. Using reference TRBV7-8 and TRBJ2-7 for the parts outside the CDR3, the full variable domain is GAGVSQSPRYKVAKRGQDVALRCDPISGHVSLFWYQQALGQGPEFLTYFQNEAQLDKSGLPSDRFFAERPEGSVSTLKIQRTQQEDSAVYLCASSSLTEQYFGPGTRLTVT.